One and the same sample provided the 13 T cell receptor beta chains below, sequenced in a study of human T cells and chemical hapten exposure. TCRdb used MiXCR to reprocess the RACE reads, holding one entry per CDR3 protein. The data show roughly 89,000 distinct CDR3 sequences, 9.5% to 13% seen once. Time point meaning: patch test 3, about 24 weeks after DPC sensitization. Treatment described: therapeutic diphenylcyclopropenone sensitization with weekly scalp DPC. The sequences come from whole blood, collected in connection with sensitization to the hapten diphenylcyclopropenone (DPC). The receptors shown here come from a woman aged 25 to 39 with alopecia areata. Some clones in this sample may be carry-over from other donors' samples.

This clonotype was seen only a few times. Sequence at one end of the junction differs from germline and may be a read error. The V and J genes are TRBV7-7 and TRBJ2-2; 10 bases line up with TRBD2. CDR1 and CDR2 (germline): SSHAT, FNYEAQ (reference sequence). This CDR3 has 15 amino acids. Here the CDR3 reads CASSEASGSAGELFF. The CDR3 DNA reads as TGTGCTAGCAGCGAGGCTAGCGGGAGCGCCGGGGAGCTGTTTTTT.

The table lists this clonotype with a few counts. This chain links TRBV2 with TRBJ1-1; 8 bases are shared with TRBD1. Germline assignment: CDR1 SNHLY and CDR2 FYNNEI. The trim removed 5 bases at V and 2 bases at J, leaving 4 bases unmatched. This CDR3 is built from 14 residues. As DNA, the CDR3 is TGTGCCAGCAGTAAGACAGGGGTTAACACTGAAGCTTTCTTT. Its protein is CASSKTGVNTEAFF.

V and J are TRBV5-1 and TRBJ2-3; weak D call: TRBD2 (6 bases). The germline CDR1 and CDR2 sequences are SGHRS and YFSETQ. The V end was cut by 4 bases, the J end by 0 bases, with 9 bases between. The CDR3 is 14 amino acids. CDR3 residues: CASSVGGSTDTQYF. CDR3 bases: TGCGCCAGCAGCGTGGGGGGTAGCACAGATACGCAGTATTTT.

The gene calls are TRBV29-1 and TRBJ2-5; D call uncertain. The CDR3 runs to 12 residues. The V and J ends lost 4 bases and 1 base respectively, with 7 bases between them. Germline CDR1 reads SQVTM; CDR2 reads ANQGSEA. CDR3 sequence (DNA): TGCAGCGTTGGACTGGCCCAAGAGACCCAGTACTTC. Its translation is CSVGLAQETQYF.

This clonotype has just a few counts. The gene calls are TRBV12-3 or TRBV12-4 and TRBJ1-2, with D maybe TRBD1 (6 bases). Trimming pared 1 base from V and 5 bases from J, leaving 14 bases between. The CDR3 runs to 15 residues. For the CDR3, the DNA is TGTGCCAGCAGTTTAGGGCAGGGGAACCATTATGGCTACACCTTC. It codes for CASSLGQGNHYGYTF.

This clonotype has a handful of counts. The V call is TRBV5-6, the J call TRBJ2-4; 9 bases are a match to TRBD1. J gave up 2 bases and V 3 bases, and 9 bases lay outside the gene matches. Looked up from germline, CDR1 is SGHDT and CDR2 is YYEEEE. This CDR3 has 17 residues. CDR3 protein: CASSSQGAKETKNIQYF. DNA for the CDR3: TGTGCCAGCAGCTCACAGGGGGCGAAGGAGACCAAAAACATTCAGTACTTC.

This clonotype was seen repeatedly, ten times or more. V usage is TRBV4-1 and J usage is TRBJ2-5, with D possibly TRBD2 on 6 matching bases. The V gene lost 1 base and the J gene lost 5 bases, with 20 bases spanning the gap. Per the germline V gene, CDR1 is MGHRA and CDR2 is YSYEKL. CDR3 length: 17 residues. CDR3 region: CASSQADLFVGGETQYF. CDR3 bases: TGCGCCAGCAGCCAAGCCGATCTTTTCGTAGGAGGGGAGACCCAGTACTTC.

As concerns this clonotype: Its ends do not fully match the called genes, so a read error is possible. The V gene is TRBV5-4, the J gene TRBJ1-1, with 9 bases that match TRBD1. Germline lookup yields CDR1 SGHNT and CDR2 YYREEE (reference sequence). The CDR3 totals 16 residues. CDR3 residues: CASSLSGGQGKHYDLF. For the CDR3, the DNA is TGTGCCAGCAGCTTGTCAGGAGGACAGGGGAAGCATTATGATCTCTTT.

This clonotype was detected ten times or more. The chain employs TRBV7-6 and TRBJ1-1; no definite D call. From germline, CDR1 is SGHVS and CDR2 FNYEAQ. Trimming left V 1 base short and J 7 bases short, with 13 bases between. The CDR3 totals 14 residues. The CDR3 loop is CASSLEGVGNEAFF. The CDR3 DNA follows: TGTGCCAGCAGCTTAGAGGGCGTAGGCAATGAAGCTTTCTTT.

Worth noting for this clonotype: This may arise from a read error, as a much more abundant clone is one base away. The chain recombines TRBV20-1 with TRBJ2-1; 13 bases are a match to TRBD2. In germline, CDR1 is DFQATT, CDR2 SNEGSKA (reference sequence). V lost 6 bases and J lost 8; bases outside the gene matches: 10. This CDR3 spans 15 amino acids. Here the CDR3 reads CSAIGWTSGRDEQFF. CDR3 DNA: TGCAGTGCAATAGGGTGGACTAGCGGGAGAGATGAGCAGTTCTTC.

This clonotype was seen many times. The gene calls are TRBV7-2 and TRBJ2-5; D ambiguous. The CDR3 extends over 13 amino acids. CDR1 and CDR2 from the germline V gene are SGHTA and FQGNSA. Trimming removed 4 bases from V and 7 bases from J, with 13 bases in between. The DNA for the CDR3 is TGTGCCAGCAGCTCGACTGGTATGGGGACCCAGTACTTC. Translating it yields CASSSTGMGTQYF.

This clonotype was recorded many times. The chain employs TRBV5-1 and TRBJ2-7, with 10 bases aligning to TRBD1. The CDR3 length is 13 residues. In germline, CDR1 is SGHRS, CDR2 YFSETQ. V dropped 5 bases and J dropped 5; count of bases not matched to a gene: 4. CDR3 in amino acids: CASRLDRGHEQYV. The CDR3 DNA is TGCGCCAGCAGACTTGACAGGGGGCACGAGCAGTACGTC.

This sequence joins TRBV10-3 and TRBJ2-5, with D tentatively TRBD2 (5 bases). Deletions cut 4 bases from V and 1 base from J, with 7 bases between. CDR3 length: 13 amino acids. CDR1 is ENHRY, CDR2 SYGVKD, per germline. The CDR3: CAISASGQETQYF. The CDR3 DNA reads as TGTGCCATCAGTGCCAGCGGCCAAGAGACCCAGTACTTC.